This T cell receptor beta chain was sequenced in a study of blood T cell repertoires in COVID-19. Background on the study: Acute and convalescent COVID-19 specimens originated in the United States, Italy and Spain. PBMCs, B-cell-depleted T cells, or T cells provided the cDNA or gDNA that made up the material.

The CDR3 has 12 residues. V gave up 8 bases and J gave up 4 bases; unmatched junction bases: 4. The germline V gene has CDR1 SEHNR and CDR2 FQNEAQ (reference sequence). As originally analysed: Reference gene primers were amplified, and this amplification served to estimate nucleated cell counts. The method was immunoSEQ multiplex PCR; TCRdb's version includes in-frame clones alone and lacks a portion of them. The DNA was the basis for D and trimming; V, J and clone size are from that table. The data contain 15,000 to 20,000 clones, roughly four fifths of them seen just once; the ten biggest clones take up 6.1%.

The rearrangement joins TRBV7-9 to TRBJ2-7, with 8 bases that match TRBD1. Sequencing input: peripheral blood. The clonotype comes from a human donor in a cohort sampled during active COVID-19. The CDR3 sequence is CASSWTGYEQYF. Here the CDR3 DNA reads TGTGCCAGCTCATGGACAGGGTACGAGCAGTACTTC.